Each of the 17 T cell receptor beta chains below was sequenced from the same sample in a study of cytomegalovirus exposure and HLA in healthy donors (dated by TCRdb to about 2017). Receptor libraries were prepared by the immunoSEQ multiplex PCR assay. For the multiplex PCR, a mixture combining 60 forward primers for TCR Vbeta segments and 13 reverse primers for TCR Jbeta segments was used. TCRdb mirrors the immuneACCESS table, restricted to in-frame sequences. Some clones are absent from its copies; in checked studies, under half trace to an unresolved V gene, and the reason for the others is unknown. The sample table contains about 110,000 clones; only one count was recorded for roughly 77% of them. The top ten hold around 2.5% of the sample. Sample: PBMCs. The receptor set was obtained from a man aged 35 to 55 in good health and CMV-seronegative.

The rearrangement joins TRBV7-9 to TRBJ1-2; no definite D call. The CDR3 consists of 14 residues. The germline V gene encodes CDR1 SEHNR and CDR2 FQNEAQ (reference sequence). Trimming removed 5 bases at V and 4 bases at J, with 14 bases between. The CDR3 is CASSPDAGGYGYTF. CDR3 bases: TGTGCCAGCAGCCCGGATGCAGGTGGCTATGGCTACACCTTC.

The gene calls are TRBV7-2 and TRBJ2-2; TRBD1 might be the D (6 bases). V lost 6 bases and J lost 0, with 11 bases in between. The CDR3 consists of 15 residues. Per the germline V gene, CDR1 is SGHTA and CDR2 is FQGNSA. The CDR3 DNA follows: TGTGCCAGCAGTAGACAGGCCGCGAACACCGGGGAGCTGTTTTTT. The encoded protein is CASSRQAANTGELFF.

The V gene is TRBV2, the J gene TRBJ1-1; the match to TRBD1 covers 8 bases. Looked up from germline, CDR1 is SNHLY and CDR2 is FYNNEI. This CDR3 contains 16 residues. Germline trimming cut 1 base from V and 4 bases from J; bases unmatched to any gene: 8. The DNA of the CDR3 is TGTGCCAGCAGTGAAGAGGGACAGGCGCGGGGCACTGAAGCTTTCTTT. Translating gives CASSEEGQARGTEAFF.

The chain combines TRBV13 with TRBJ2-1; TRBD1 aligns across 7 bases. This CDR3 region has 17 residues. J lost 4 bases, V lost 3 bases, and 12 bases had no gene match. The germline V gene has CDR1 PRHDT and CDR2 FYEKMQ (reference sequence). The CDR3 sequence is CASSLFTGAPLYNEQFF. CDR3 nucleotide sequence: TGTGCCAGCAGCTTGTTTACAGGGGCCCCACTATACAATGAGCAGTTCTTC.

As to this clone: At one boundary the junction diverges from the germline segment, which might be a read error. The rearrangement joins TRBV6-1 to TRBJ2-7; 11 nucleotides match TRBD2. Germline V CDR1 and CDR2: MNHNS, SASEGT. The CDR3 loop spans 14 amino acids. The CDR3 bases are TGTGCCAGCCGGGGACTAGCGGAAAACTACGAGCAGTACTTT. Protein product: CASRGLAENYEQYF.

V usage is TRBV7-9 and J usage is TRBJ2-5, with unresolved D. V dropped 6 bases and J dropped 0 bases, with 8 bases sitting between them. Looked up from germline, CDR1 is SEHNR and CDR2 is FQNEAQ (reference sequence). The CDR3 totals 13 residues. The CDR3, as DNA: TGTGCCAGCAGTCACAGATACCAAGAGACCCAGTACTTC. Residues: CASSHRYQETQYF. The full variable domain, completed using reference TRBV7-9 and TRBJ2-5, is DTGVSQNPRHKITKRGQNVTFRCDPISEHNRLYWYRQTLGQGPEFLTYFQNEAQLEKSRLLSDRFSAERPKGSFSTLEIQRTEQGDSAMYLCASSHRYQETQYFGPGTRLLVL.

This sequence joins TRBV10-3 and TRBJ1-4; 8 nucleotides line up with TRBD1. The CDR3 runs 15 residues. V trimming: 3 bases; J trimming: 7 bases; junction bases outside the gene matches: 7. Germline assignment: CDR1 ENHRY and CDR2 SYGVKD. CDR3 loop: CAISDLQGGAEKLFF. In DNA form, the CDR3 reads TGTGCCATCAGTGACTTACAGGGGGGAGCTGAAAAACTGTTTTTT.

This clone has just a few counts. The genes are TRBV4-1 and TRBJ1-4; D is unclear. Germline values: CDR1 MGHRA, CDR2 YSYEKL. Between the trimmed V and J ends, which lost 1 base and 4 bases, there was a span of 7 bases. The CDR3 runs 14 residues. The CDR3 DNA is TGCGCCAGCAGCCAAGTCATCGGTAATGAAAAACTGTTTTTT. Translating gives CASSQVIGNEKLFF.

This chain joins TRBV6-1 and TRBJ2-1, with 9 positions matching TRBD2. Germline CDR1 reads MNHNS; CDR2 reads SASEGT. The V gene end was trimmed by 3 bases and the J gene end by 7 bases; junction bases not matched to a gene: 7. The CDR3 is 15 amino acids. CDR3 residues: CASSDRRGGYNEQFF. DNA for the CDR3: TGTGCCAGCAGTGATCGGCGGGGGGGCTATAATGAGCAGTTCTTC.

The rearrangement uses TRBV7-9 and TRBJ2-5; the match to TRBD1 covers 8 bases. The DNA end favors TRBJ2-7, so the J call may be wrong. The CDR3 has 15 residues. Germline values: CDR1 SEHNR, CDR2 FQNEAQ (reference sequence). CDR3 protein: CASSLARDRNYEQYF. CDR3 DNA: TGTGCCAGCAGCTTAGCTCGGGACAGGAATTACGAGCAGTACTTC.

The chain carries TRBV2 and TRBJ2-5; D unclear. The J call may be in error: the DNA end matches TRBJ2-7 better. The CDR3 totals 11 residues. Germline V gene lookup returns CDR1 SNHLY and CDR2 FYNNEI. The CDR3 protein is CASSGEFEQYF. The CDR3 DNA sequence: TGTGCCAGCAGTGGAGAGTTCGAGCAGTACTTC.

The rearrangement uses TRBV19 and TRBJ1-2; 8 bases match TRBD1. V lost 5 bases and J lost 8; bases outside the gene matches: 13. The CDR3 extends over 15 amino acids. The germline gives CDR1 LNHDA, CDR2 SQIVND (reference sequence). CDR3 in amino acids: CASSLDRVQLGGYTF. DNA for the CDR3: TGTGCCAGTAGTTTGGACAGGGTTCAACTGGGAGGCTACACCTTC.

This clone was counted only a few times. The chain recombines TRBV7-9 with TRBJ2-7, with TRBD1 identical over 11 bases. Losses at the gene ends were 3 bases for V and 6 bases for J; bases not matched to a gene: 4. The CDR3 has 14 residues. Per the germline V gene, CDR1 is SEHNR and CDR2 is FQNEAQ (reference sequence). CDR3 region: CASSFRDRGAEQYF. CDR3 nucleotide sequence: TGTGCCAGCAGCTTCCGGGACAGGGGGGCCGAGCAGTACTTC.

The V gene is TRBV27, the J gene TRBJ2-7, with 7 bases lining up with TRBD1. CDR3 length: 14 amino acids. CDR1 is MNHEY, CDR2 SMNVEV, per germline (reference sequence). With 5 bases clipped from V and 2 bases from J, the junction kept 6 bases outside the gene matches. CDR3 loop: CASSHRDRPYEQYF. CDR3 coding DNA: TGTGCCAGCAGTCATCGGGACAGACCCTACGAGCAGTACTTC.

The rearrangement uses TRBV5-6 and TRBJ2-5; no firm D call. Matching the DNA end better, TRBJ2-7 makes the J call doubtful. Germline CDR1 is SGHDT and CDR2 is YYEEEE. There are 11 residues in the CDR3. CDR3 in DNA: TGTGCCAGCAGTTTTAGTTACGAGCAGTACTTC. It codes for CASSFSYEQYF.

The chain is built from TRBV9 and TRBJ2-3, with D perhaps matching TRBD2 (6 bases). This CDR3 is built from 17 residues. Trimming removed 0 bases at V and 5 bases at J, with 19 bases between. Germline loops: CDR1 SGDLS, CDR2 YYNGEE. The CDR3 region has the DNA TGTGCCAGCAGCGTAGGGGGCAGACGCGACGGGAGAGATACGCAGTATTTT. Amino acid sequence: CASSVGGRRDGRDTQYF. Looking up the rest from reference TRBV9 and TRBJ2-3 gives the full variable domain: DSGVTQTPKHLITATGQRVTLRCSPRSGDLSVYWYQQSLDQGLQFLIQYYNGEERAKGNILERFSAQQFPDLHSELNLSSLELGDSALYFCASSVGGRRDGRDTQYFGPGTRLTVL.

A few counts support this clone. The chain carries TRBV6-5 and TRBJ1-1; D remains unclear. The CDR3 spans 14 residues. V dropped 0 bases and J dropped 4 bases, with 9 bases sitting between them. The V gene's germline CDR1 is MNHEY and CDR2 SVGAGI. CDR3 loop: CASSYSRRATEAFF. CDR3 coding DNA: TGTGCCAGCAGTTACTCGAGAAGAGCCACTGAAGCTTTCTTT.